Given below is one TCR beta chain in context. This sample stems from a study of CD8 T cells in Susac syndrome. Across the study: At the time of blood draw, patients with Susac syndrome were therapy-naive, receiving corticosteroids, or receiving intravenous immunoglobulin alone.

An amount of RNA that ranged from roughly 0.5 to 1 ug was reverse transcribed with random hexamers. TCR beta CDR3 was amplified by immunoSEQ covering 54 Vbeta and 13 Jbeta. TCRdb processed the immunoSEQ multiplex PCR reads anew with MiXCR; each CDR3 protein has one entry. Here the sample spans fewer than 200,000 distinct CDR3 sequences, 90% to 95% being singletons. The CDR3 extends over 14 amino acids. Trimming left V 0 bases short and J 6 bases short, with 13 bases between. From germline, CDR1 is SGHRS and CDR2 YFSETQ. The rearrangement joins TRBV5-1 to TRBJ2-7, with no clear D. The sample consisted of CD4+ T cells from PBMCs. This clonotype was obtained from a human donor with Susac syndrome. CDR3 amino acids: CASSLALSSTEQYF. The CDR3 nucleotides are TGCGCCAGCAGCTTGGCCCTTTCAAGCACCGAGCAGTACTTC.